These 2 T cell receptor beta chains came from one sample sequenced in a study of Tregs in tolerant kidney transplant recipients. TCRdb's copy holds only in-frame clones and misses some; the assay was immunoSEQ multiplex PCR. The sample lists around 70,000 clones; roughly 92% were seen once. Sequenced here: CD8+ T cells from blood, sampled before the transplant. The receptors come from a human donor who received a combined kidney and bone marrow transplant.

The CDR3 is CASSLLLYNEQFF. The CDR3 DNA reads as TGTGCCAGCAGCTTACTACTTTACAATGAGCAGTTCTTC. The chain couples TRBV11-2 to TRBJ2-1; D gene unclear. The CDR3 runs 13 residues. Trimming took off 2 bases at V and 4 bases at J, with 6 bases between the two ends. The germline V gene encodes CDR1 SGHAT and CDR2 FQNNGV.

V usage is TRBV9 and J usage is TRBJ2-7; D is possibly TRBD2 (6 bases). The germline V and J ends were trimmed by 4 bases and 0 bases, with 14 bases remaining between them. This CDR3 has 15 residues. Germline loops: CDR1 SGDLS, CDR2 YYNGEE. The CDR3 sequence is CASSKGGSSSYEQYF. CDR3 sequence (DNA): TGTGCCAGCAGCAAGGGAGGTTCAAGCTCCTACGAGCAGTACTTC.